There are many counts of the clone carrying this T cell receptor beta chain. Its specificity is not known. CDR1 and CDR2 from the germline V gene are MRHNA and SNTAGT. The length of the CDR3 is 11 residues. V was cut by 10 bases and J by 4 bases, with 11 bases left in between. TCRdb redid the calling of the multiplex PCR reads with MiXCR, one entry per CDR3 protein. The sample yields more than 100,000 distinct CDR3 sequences, around 20% seen once. The lymph nodes were axillary draining lymph nodes from breast cancer patients. The sample originates from a study of breast tumors, draining lymph nodes, adjacent tissues. Study conclusions and caveats: Compared with basal-like, luminal-like tumors shared significantly more repertoire with nontumor tissue. Tumors had less TCR diversity than lymph nodes, more than nontumor tissue. Data only fit, rather than demonstrated, lymph node origin of most tumor T cells.

Sequences were obtained from axillary lymph node tissue. The chain is built from TRBV6-4 and TRBJ2-7, with D possibly called TRBD1 or TRBD2 (5 bases each). The sequence was collected from a female donor with breast cancer. Some clones in this sample may be carry-over from other donors' samples. DNA of the CDR3: TGTGCCACCATCGGGGCGTACGAGCAGTACTTC. This gives the protein CATIGAYEQYF.